The 7 T cell receptor beta chains below all came from one sample that was sequenced in a study of T cells after posttransplantation cyclophosphamide. TCRdb's copy holds only in-frame clones and misses some; the assay was immunoSEQ multiplex PCR. Of roughly 30,000 clones listed, around 90% were seen once; the top ten hold 14% to 15%. Sequenced input: PBMCs. These receptors came from a woman aged 40 to 49 with a blood cancer, CMV-positive, and with a related stem cell donor.

The J gene is TRBJ1-6, the V gene TRBV11-2; unclear D gene. Trimming stripped 0 bases from V and 0 bases from J, with 6 bases between. CDR1 is SGHAT, CDR2 FQNNGV, per germline. The CDR3 totals 16 residues. DNA for the CDR3: TGTGCCAGCAGCTTAGAGAGGAGCTCCTATAATTCACCCCTCCACTTT. Amino acid sequence: CASSLERSSYNSPLHF. Full variable domain (remainder filled in from reference TRBV11-2 and TRBJ1-6): EAGVAQSPRYKIIEKRQSVAFWCNPISGHATLYWYQQILGQGPKLLIQFQNNGVVDDSQLPKDRFSAERLKGVDSTLKIQPAKLEDSAVYLCASSLERSSYNSPLHFGNGTRLTVT.

The V and J genes are TRBV11-2 and TRBJ2-3; TRBD2 aligns across 7 bases. Germline values: CDR1 SGHAT, CDR2 FQNNGV. V lost 0 bases to trimming and J lost 5 bases; unmatched junction nucleotides: 5. The CDR3 is 15 amino acids. DNA for the CDR3: TGTGCCAGCAGCTTAGAACTAGCGCAGGGAGATACGCAGTATTTT. This encodes CASSLELAQGDTQYF.

The chain employs TRBV19 and TRBJ1-4; D remains ambiguous. The CDR3 sequence is 14 residues long. V shed 7 bases and J shed 10 bases, with 19 bases lying between them. Germline CDR1 is LNHDA and CDR2 is SQIVND (reference sequence). CDR3 residues: CASKEEGQPGKLFF. The CDR3 DNA reads as TGTGCCAGTAAGGAGGAGGGTCAACCGGGAAAACTGTTTTTT.

V is TRBV27 and J is TRBJ2-1; the match to TRBD2 covers 8 bases. Trimming cost V 0 bases and J 6 bases; bases outside gene matches: 7. Per the germline V gene, CDR1 is MNHEY and CDR2 is SMNVEV (reference sequence). The CDR3 is made up of 16 amino acids. CDR3 protein: CASSLSSRGGSNEQFF. CDR3 coding DNA: TGTGCCAGCAGTTTATCGAGCCGGGGGGGCAGCAATGAGCAGTTCTTC.

V is TRBV9 and J is TRBJ1-2; D is ambiguous. This CDR3 spans 14 amino acids. Germline-derived CDR1 and CDR2 are SGDLS and YYNGEE. The V end lost 4 bases, the J end lost 3 bases, and 13 bases lay between the germline ends. CDR3 nucleotide sequence: TGTGCCAGCAGCTCTGAACAGCAGTACTATGGCTACACCTTC. Residues: CASSSEQQYYGYTF.

V and J are TRBV10-3 and TRBJ1-4, with D unclear. Germline V gene lookup returns CDR1 ENHRY and CDR2 SYGVKD. The CDR3 covers 13 residues. Trimming removed 10 bases at V and 0 bases at J, with 9 bases between. The CDR3 DNA follows: TGTGCCACTAGCGGTTCAACTAATGAAAAACTGTTTTTT. Amino acid sequence: CATSGSTNEKLFF.

The chain carries TRBV10-3 and TRBJ1-3, with a possible D match to TRBD1 (5 bases). This CDR3 is built from 15 residues. Per germline, CDR1 ENHRY and CDR2 SYGVKD. With 4 bases removed from V and 2 bases from J, the gap between germline ends came to 12 bases. CDR3 protein: CAISAEQVAGNTIYF. In nucleotides, the CDR3 is TGTGCCATCAGTGCCGAACAGGTTGCTGGAAACACCATATATTTT.